This T cell receptor (beta chain) comes out of a study of cytomegalovirus exposure and HLA in healthy donors. Whole-study context: Early on, a data release was issued that held about 85 million unique TCRs from HLA-typed donors. Study-wide results and limits: A later analysis found most CMV-associated TCR beta chains apparently HLA-restricted.

About this clone: Its specificity is unknown.

In the PCR, 60 Vbeta and 13 Jbeta primers were used. TCRdb's copy holds only in-frame clones and misses some; the assay was immunoSEQ multiplex PCR. The table records about 160,000 clones, roughly 77% of them present only once. The study sampled nominally healthy donors, though unrecorded immune exposures were likely. From germline, CDR1 is MNHNS and CDR2 SASEGT. CDR3 length: 14 residues. V lost 4 bases and J lost 3, with 9 bases in between. The TCR comes from a human donor in good health. Input material: PBMCs. This chain uses TRBV6-1 with TRBJ1-4, with a tentative D call TRBD1 (5 bases). The DNA of the CDR3 is TGTGCCAGCAGTGGTCAGGGATCTAATGAAAAACTGTTTTTT. Its protein is CASSGQGSNEKLFF.